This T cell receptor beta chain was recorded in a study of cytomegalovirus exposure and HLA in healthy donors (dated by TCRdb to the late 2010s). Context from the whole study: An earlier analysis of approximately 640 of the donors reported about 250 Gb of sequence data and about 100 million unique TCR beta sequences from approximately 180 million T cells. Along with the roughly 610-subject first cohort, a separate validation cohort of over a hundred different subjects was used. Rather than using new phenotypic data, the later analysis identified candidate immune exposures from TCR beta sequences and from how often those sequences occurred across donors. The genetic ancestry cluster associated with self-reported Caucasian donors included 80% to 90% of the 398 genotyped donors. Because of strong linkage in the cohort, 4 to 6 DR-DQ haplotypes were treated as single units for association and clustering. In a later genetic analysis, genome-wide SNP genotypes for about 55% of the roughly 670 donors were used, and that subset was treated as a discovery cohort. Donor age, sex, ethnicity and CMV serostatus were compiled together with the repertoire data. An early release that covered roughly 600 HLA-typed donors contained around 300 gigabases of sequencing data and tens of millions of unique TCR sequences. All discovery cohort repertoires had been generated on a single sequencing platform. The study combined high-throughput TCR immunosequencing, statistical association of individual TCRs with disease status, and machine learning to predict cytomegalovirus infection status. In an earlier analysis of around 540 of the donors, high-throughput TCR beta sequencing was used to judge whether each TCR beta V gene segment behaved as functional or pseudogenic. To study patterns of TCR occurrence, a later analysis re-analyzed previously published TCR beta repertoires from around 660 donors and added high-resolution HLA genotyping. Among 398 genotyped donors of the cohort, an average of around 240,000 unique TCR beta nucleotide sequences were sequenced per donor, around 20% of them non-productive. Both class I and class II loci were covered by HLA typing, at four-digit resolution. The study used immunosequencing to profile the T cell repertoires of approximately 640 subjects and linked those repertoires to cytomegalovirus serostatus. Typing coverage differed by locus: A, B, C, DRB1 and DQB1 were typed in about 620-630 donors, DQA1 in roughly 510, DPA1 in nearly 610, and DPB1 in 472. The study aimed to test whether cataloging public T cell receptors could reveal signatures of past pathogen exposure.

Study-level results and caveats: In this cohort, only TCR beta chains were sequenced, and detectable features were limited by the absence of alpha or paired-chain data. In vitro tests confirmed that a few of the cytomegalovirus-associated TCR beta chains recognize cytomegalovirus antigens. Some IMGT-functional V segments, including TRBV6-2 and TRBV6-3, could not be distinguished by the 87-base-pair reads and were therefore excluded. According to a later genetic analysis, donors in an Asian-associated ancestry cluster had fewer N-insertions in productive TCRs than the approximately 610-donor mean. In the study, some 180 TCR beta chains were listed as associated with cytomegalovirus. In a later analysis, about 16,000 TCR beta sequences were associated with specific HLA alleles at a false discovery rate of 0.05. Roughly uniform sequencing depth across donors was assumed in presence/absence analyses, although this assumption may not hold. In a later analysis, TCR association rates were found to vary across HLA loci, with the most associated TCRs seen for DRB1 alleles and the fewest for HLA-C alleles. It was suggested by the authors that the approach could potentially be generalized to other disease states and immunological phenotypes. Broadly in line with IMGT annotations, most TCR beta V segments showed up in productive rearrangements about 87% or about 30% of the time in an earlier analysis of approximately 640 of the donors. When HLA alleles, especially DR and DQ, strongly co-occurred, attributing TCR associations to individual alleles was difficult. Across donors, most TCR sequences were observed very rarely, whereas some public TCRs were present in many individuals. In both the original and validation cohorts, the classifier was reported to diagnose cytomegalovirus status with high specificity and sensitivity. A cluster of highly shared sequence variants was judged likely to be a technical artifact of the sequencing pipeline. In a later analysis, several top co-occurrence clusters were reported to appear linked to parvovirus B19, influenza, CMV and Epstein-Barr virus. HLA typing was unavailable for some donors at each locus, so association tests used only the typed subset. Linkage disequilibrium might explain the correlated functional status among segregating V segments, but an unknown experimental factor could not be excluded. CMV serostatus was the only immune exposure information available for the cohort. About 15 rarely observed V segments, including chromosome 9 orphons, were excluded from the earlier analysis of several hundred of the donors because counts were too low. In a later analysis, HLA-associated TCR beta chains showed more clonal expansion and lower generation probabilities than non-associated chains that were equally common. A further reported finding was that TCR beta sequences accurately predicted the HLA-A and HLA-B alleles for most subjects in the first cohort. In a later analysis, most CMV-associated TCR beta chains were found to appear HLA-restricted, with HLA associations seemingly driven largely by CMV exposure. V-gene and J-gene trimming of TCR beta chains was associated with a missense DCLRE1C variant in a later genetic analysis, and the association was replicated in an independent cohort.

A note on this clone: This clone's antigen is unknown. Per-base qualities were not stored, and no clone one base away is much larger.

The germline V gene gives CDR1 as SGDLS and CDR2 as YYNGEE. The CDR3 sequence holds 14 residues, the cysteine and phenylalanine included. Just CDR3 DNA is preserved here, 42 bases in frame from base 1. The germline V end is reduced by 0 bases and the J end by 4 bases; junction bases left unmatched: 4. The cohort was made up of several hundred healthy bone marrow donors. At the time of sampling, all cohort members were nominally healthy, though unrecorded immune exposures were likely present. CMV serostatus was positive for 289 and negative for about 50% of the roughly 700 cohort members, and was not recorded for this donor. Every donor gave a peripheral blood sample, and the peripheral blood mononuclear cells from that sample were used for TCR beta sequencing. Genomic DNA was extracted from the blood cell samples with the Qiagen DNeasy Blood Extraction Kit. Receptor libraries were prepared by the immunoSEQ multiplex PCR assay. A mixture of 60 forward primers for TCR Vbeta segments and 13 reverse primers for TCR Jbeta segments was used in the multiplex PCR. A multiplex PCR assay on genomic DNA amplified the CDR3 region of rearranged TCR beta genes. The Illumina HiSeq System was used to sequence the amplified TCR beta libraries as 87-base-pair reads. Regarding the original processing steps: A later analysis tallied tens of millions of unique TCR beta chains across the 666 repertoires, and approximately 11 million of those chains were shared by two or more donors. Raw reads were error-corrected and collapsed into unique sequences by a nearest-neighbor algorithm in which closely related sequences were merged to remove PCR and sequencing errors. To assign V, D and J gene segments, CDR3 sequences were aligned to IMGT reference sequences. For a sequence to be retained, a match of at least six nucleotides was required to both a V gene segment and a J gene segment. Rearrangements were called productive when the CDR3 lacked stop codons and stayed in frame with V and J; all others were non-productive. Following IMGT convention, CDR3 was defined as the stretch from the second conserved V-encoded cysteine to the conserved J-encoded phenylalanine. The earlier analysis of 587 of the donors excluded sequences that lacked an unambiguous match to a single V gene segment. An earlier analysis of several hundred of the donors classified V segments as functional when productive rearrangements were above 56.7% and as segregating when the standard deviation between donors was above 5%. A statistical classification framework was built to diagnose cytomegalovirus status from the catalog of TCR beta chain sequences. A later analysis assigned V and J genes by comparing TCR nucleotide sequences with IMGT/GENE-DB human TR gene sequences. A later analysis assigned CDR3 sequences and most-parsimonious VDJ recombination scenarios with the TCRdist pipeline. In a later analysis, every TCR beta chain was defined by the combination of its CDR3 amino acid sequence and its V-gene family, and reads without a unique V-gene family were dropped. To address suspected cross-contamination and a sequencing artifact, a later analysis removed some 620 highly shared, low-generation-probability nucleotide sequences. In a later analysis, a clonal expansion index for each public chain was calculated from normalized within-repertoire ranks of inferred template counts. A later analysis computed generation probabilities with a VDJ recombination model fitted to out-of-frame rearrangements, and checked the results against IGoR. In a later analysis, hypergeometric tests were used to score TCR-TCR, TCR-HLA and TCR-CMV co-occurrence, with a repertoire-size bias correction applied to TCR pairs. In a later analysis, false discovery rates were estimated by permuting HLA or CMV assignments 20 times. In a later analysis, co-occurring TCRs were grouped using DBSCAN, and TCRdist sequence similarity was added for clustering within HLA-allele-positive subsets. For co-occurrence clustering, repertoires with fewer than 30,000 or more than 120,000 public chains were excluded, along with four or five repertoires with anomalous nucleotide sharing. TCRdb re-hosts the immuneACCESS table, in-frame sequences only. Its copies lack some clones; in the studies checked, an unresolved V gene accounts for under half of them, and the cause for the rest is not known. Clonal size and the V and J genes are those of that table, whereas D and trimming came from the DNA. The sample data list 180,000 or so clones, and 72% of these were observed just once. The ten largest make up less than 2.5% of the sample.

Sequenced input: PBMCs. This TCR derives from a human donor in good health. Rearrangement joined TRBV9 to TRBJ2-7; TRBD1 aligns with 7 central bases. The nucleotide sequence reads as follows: TGTGCCAGCAGCGTAGCCTCACAGGGGTACGAGCAGTACTTC. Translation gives CASSVASQGYEQYF. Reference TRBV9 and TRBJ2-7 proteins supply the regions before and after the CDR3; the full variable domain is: DSGVTQTPKHLITATGQRVTLRCSPRSGDLSVYWYQQSLDQGLQFLIQYYNGEERAKGNILERFSAQQFPDLHSELNLSSLELGDSALYFCASSVASQGYEQYFGPGTRLTVT.